Following are 22 T cell receptor beta chains from one sample sequenced in a study of sequential checkpoint blockade in melanoma. Treatment here: randomized to nivolumab then ipilimumab (arm A) or the reverse (arm B). TCRdb's table, derived via immunoSEQ multiplex PCR, lists solely in-frame clones and lacks some. Seen here are over a thousand clones, about 71% observed once, and the top ten hold 54%. This specimen consisted of CD8+ T cells sorted from blood (inferred from file names), obtained from a patient given nivolumab and ipilimumab in sequence. The receptors stem from a human donor with melanoma.

The chain employs TRBV9 and TRBJ2-5; 9 nucleotides line up with TRBD1. In germline, CDR1 is SGDLS, CDR2 YYNGEE. V was pared by 4 bases and J by 5 bases, with 9 bases of the junction left unmatched. The CDR3 is made up of 15 amino acids. CDR3 nucleotides: TGTGCCAGCAGCCCCCCTACAGGGGGCATGGAGACCCAGTACTTC. Translating it yields CASSPPTGGMETQYF.

V is TRBV6-1 and J is TRBJ2-7; 10 nucleotides agree with TRBD1. The CDR3 length is 15 residues. Trimming took 6 bases from V and 2 from J; bases not matched to a gene: 7. Germline assignment: CDR1 MNHNS and CDR2 SASEGT. The CDR3 reads CASRGQGQGTYEQYF. CDR3 DNA sequence: TGTGCCAGCAGGGGCCAGGGACAGGGGACCTACGAGCAGTACTTC.

The genes are TRBV11-1 and TRBJ1-2; D is unresolved. CDR1 is SGHAT, CDR2 FQDESV, per germline (reference sequence). The CDR3 is 17 amino acids. V lost 5 bases to trimming and J lost 4 bases, with 23 bases between them. As DNA, the CDR3 is TGTGCCAGCAGCATGTCGCCTGAGGCTGGAAAGACCTATGGCTACACCTTC. As protein: CASSMSPEAGKTYGYTF.

Concerning this clone itself: The junction differs from germline at one of its ends, possibly a read error. The chain is built from TRBV28 and TRBJ1-5; D remains unclear. Germline V gene data show CDR1 as MDHEN and CDR2 as SYDVKM. CDR3 length: 18 residues. The CDR3 sequence: CASNIRFSDQASSQPQHF. The DNA of the CDR3 is TGTGCCAGCAACATTAGGTTTTCGGACCAGGCTAGCAGTCAGCCCCAGCATTTT.

This clone came up once. The chain has TRBV7-9 and TRBJ1-5, with TRBD1 identical over 7 bases. CDR3 length: 14 residues. The ends lost 5 bases at V and 5 bases at J; junction bases unmatched: 6. Germline V gene data show CDR1 as SEHNR and CDR2 as FQNEAQ (reference sequence). The DNA of the CDR3 is TGTGCCAGCAGCAAAGGGGGCTGGGATCAGCCCCAGCATTTT. Its protein product is CASSKGGWDQPQHF.

This clone occurred a few times. V is TRBV4-1 and J is TRBJ1-5; D might be TRBD1 (6 bases). The germline gives CDR1 MGHRA, CDR2 YSYEKL. V was pared by 0 bases and J by 5 bases, with 8 bases between. CDR3 length: 14 amino acids. CDR3 region: CASSQEGADQPQHF. The CDR3 DNA reads TGCGCCAGCAGCCAAGAGGGGGCGGATCAGCCCCAGCATTTT.

V usage is TRBV5-5 and J usage is TRBJ1-1, with 11 bases matching TRBD1. CDR1 and CDR2 (germline): SGHKS, YYEKEE (reference sequence). This CDR3 spans 15 amino acids. V was pared by 3 bases and J by 4 bases, with 5 bases of the junction left unmatched. The CDR3 loop reads CASSSSGTGGTEAFF. Here the CDR3 DNA reads TGTGCCAGCAGCTCCTCCGGGACAGGGGGCACTGAAGCTTTCTTT.

The CDR3 coding sequence is TGCGCCAGCAGCCAAGATGTATTTAGGACAGACCAGACCTATGGCTACACCTTC. Translating gives CASSQDVFRTDQTYGYTF. The gene calls are TRBV4-3 and TRBJ1-2; D may be TRBD1 (6 bases). The CDR3 has 18 amino acids. The germline V gene encodes CDR1 LGHNA and CDR2 YSLEER. Trimming took off 0 bases at V and 4 bases at J, with 21 bases between the two ends.

This clone was detected once. The chain has TRBV28 and TRBJ2-7; 11 nucleotides line up with TRBD2. V gave up 6 bases and J gave up 2 bases; unmatched junction bases: 12. The CDR3 runs to 17 residues. Looked up from germline, CDR1 is MDHEN and CDR2 is SYDVKM. CDR3 sequence: CASSDYDGTSGTYEQYF. In DNA form, the CDR3 reads TGTGCCAGCAGCGATTACGACGGGACTAGCGGAACCTACGAGCAGTACTTC.

The chain carries TRBV5-6 and TRBJ2-7; D gene unclear. From germline, CDR1 is SGHDT and CDR2 YYEEEE. V dropped 0 bases and J dropped 6 bases, with 7 bases sitting between them. The CDR3 sequence is 12 residues long. The CDR3 loop reads CASSLVASEQYF. CDR3 nucleotide sequence: TGTGCCAGCAGCTTGGTTGCTAGCGAGCAGTACTTC. Full variable domain (outside the CDR3, taken from reference TRBV5-6 and TRBJ2-7): DAGVTQSPTHLIKTRGQQVTLRCSPKSGHDTVSWYQQALGQGPQFIFQYYEEEERQRGNFPDRFSGHQFPNYSSELNVNALLLGDSALYLCASSLVASEQYFGPGTRLTVT.

The gene calls are TRBV28 and TRBJ1-5; D gene ambiguous. Trimming stripped 8 bases from V and 2 bases from J, with 10 bases between. This CDR3 comprises 13 residues. Germline assignment: CDR1 MDHEN and CDR2 SYDVKM. This CDR3 is CASQRVGNQPQHF. CDR3 coding DNA: TGTGCCAGCCAGAGGGTTGGCAATCAGCCCCAGCATTTT.

The chain employs TRBV27 and TRBJ2-7; D is ambiguous. Germline CDR1 reads MNHEY; CDR2 reads SMNVEV (reference sequence). The CDR3 covers 14 residues. Trimming stripped 2 bases from V and 6 bases from J, with 14 bases between. The CDR3: CASSLAPYIGEQYF. The CDR3 DNA reads as TGTGCCAGCAGTTTAGCCCCCTATATCGGCGAGCAGTACTTC.

The chain is built from TRBV5-4 and TRBJ1-1, with 9 bases identical to TRBD1. The CDR3 runs 15 residues. The ends lost 2 bases at V and 7 bases at J; junction bases unmatched: 9. Germline CDR1 SGHNT, CDR2 YYREEE (reference sequence). This CDR3 reads CASSLETGGSSEAFF. The CDR3 nucleotides read TGTGCCAGCAGCTTAGAGACAGGGGGGTCGAGTGAAGCTTTCTTT.

The table lists this clone with a few counts. The genes are TRBV11-2 and TRBJ2-1; 13 bases are shared with TRBD2. The CDR3 totals 16 residues. V lost 5 bases to trimming and J lost 9 bases; unmatched junction nucleotides: 10. Germline assignment: CDR1 SGHAT and CDR2 FQNNGV. In nucleotides, the CDR3 is TGTGCCAGCAGCCGACTAGCGGGAGGTCCAGGACCTGAGCAGTTCTTC. Its protein is CASSRLAGGPGPEQFF.

This clone is medium-sized. The chain combines TRBV5-8 with TRBJ2-7, with a tentative D call TRBD1 (6 bases). There are 13 residues in the CDR3. Germline V gene sequence: CDR1 SGHTS, CDR2 YDEGEE. Trimming removed 1 base at V and 5 bases at J, with 10 bases between. The DNA of the CDR3 is TGTGCCAGCAGCTTGCCTAACAGGGACGAGCAGTACTTC. Translating it yields CASSLPNRDEQYF. Combining the CDR3 with reference TRBV5-8 and TRBJ2-7 gives the whole variable domain EAGVTQSPTHLIKTRGQQATLRCSPISGHTSVYWYQQALGLGLQFLLWYDEGEERNRGNFPPRFSGRQFPNYSSELNVNALELEDSALYLCASSLPNRDEQYFGPGTRLTVT.

The chain couples TRBV11-3 to TRBJ2-1; possible D gene TRBD1, 7 bases. CDR1 is SGHNT, CDR2 YENEEA, per germline. The CDR3 spans 12 residues. V shed 2 bases and J shed 12 bases, with 11 bases lying between them. The CDR3 DNA sequence: TGTGCCAGCAGCTTACAGGGGGGAGGGCAGTTCTTC. The encoded protein is CASSLQGGGQFF.

The CDR3 spells CASSTRQSTPGTEAFF. The CDR3 DNA reads TGTGCCAGCAGCACCCGACAGAGCACGCCTGGCACTGAAGCTTTCTTT. V and J are TRBV9 and TRBJ1-1; TRBD1 is a possible D gene (5 bases). The CDR3 is made up of 16 amino acids. The ends were cut back, 4 bases at V and 4 bases at J, with 20 bases in the middle. Germline V gene sequence: CDR1 SGDLS, CDR2 YYNGEE.

V is TRBV5-5 and J is TRBJ1-2; tentatively, D is TRBD1 (6 bases). CDR3 length equals 14 residues. In germline, CDR1 is SGHKS, CDR2 YYEKEE (reference sequence). The V and J ends lost 0 bases and 6 bases respectively, with 12 bases between them. The CDR3, as DNA: TGTGCCAGCAGCTTGGCCACAGGGTATGATGGCTACACCTTC. It specifies CASSLATGYDGYTF.

The rearrangement links TRBV7-2 to TRBJ1-5; tentatively, D is TRBD1 (5 bases). Trimming stripped 5 bases from V and 5 bases from J, with 13 bases between. CDR3 length: 14 amino acids. Germline CDR1 is SGHTA and CDR2 is FQGNSA. CDR3 loop: CASSPDRTYQPQHF. CDR3 nucleotide sequence: TGTGCCAGCAGCCCCGACAGAACTTATCAGCCCCAGCATTTT.

The chain links TRBV28 to TRBJ2-7, with 10 bases matching TRBD2. The CDR3 has 16 amino acids. Trimming at V came to 6 bases and at J to 3 bases, leaving 11 bases not matched to a gene. Germline CDR1 reads MDHEN; CDR2 reads SYDVKM. CDR3 protein: CASSPLGAGGFYEQYF. DNA of the CDR3: TGTGCCAGCAGCCCCTTGGGAGCGGGAGGGTTCTACGAGCAGTACTTC.

The chain links TRBV5-6 to TRBJ1-1; no definite D call. Trimming shortened V by 1 base and J by 5 bases, and 6 bases separated the two germline ends. The germline V gene encodes CDR1 SGHDT and CDR2 YYEEEE. The CDR3 contains 12 residues. As DNA, the CDR3 is TGTGCCAGCAGCTTGAGAGGGACTGAAGCTTTCTTT. It yields the protein CASSLRGTEAFF. Filled out from reference TRBV5-6 and TRBJ1-1, the complete variable domain reads DAGVTQSPTHLIKTRGQQVTLRCSPKSGHDTVSWYQQALGQGPQFIFQYYEEEERQRGNFPDRFSGHQFPNYSSELNVNALLLGDSALYLCASSLRGTEAFFGQGTRLTVV.

J is TRBJ2-7 and V is TRBV7-8, with 7 bases fitting TRBD1. CDR1 is SGHVS, CDR2 FQNEAQ, per germline. Germline trimming cut 5 bases from V and 2 bases from J; bases unmatched to any gene: 9. The CDR3 is made up of 15 amino acids. Here the CDR3 DNA reads TGTGCCAGCAGCCCCCCAGACAGGGCAGCCTACGAGCAGTACTTC. It translates to CASSPPDRAAYEQYF.